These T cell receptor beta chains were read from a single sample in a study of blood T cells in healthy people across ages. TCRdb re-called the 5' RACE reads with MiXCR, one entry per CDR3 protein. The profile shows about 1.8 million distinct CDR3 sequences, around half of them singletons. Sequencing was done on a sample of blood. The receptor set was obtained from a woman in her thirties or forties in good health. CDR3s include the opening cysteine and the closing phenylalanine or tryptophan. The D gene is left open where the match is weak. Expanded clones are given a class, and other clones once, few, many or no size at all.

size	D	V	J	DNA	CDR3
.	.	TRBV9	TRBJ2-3	TGTGCCAGCGGCGTAGCCCCCGGGTCTAGCACAGATACGCAGTATTTT	CASGVAPGSSTDTQYF
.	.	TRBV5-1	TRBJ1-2	TGCGCCTGCAGCTTGGCAGGGTGGGACTATGGCTACACCTTC	CACSLAGWDYGYTF
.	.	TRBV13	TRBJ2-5	TGTGCCAGCAGCGGGGATCCCGTAGGAAGGGAGACCCAGTACTTC	CASSGDPVGRETQYF
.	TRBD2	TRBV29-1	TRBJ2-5	TGCAGCGTTCCCGGGAGGGAAAGGTGGGAGACCCAGTACTTC	CSVPGRERWETQYF
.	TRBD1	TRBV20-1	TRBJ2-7	TGCAGTGCTAGAGATTTTGACAGGGTAGGTGAGGAGCAGTACTTC	CSARDFDRVGEEQYF
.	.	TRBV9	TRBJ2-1	TGTGCCAGCAGCGGTCCGGGGGAATACAATGAGCAGTTCTTC	CASSGPGEYNEQFF
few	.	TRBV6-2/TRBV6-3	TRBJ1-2	TGTGCCAGCAAGGAGTCGTACTATGGTTACACCTTC	CASKESYYGYTF
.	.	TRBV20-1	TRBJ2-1	TGCAGTGTGGCGGAAGCGGCAGGGTGGGGCAATGAGCAGTTCTTC	CSVAEAAGWGNEQFF
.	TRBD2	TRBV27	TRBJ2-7	TGTGCCAGCAGGGAAATAGCGGGGTCCTCCTACGAGCAGTACTTC	CASREIAGSSYEQYF
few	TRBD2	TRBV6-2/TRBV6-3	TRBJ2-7	TGTGCCAGCAGCGACGGACTAGCGGGGGTCTCCTACGAGCAGTACTTC	CASSDGLAGVSYEQYF
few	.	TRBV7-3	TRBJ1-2	TGTGCCAGCAGCCCCGGTGACAGGTTTAACTATGGCTACACCTTC	CASSPGDRFNYGYTF
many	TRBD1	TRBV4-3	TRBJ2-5	TGTGCCAGCAGCCAAGGACAGGGTGGACAAGAGACCCAGTACTTC	CASSQGQGGQETQYF
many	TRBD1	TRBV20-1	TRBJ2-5	TGCAGTGCTAGGGGACAGCCCCAAGAGACCCAGTACTTC	CSARGQPQETQYF
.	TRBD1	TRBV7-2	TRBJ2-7	TGTGCCAGCAGCTTAGTACCTCGGACAGGGGACTACGAGCAGTACTTC	CASSLVPRTGDYEQYF
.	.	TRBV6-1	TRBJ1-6	TGTGCCAGCAGTGAGATCGGAGGTTCACCCCTCCACTTT	CASSEIGGSPLHF
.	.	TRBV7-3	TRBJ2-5	TGTGCCAGCAGCTTAACGTCCGGGGCCGGAGAGACCCAGTACTTC	CASSLTSGAGETQYF
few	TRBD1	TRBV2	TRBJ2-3	TGTGCCACAAACCCGGGACAGTTAACAGATACGCAGTATTTT	CATNPGQLTDTQYF
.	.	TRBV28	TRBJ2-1	TGTGCCAGCAGTTCCCAGATCAATGAGCAGTTCTTC	CASSSQINEQFF
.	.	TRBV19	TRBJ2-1	TGTGCCAGTAGTATATACGGGAAAGACAATGAGCAGTTCTTC	CASSIYGKDNEQFF
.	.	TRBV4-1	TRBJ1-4	TGCGCCAGCAGCCCTTCCGACAGGACTAATGAAGGACTGTTTTTT	CASSPSDRTNEGLFF